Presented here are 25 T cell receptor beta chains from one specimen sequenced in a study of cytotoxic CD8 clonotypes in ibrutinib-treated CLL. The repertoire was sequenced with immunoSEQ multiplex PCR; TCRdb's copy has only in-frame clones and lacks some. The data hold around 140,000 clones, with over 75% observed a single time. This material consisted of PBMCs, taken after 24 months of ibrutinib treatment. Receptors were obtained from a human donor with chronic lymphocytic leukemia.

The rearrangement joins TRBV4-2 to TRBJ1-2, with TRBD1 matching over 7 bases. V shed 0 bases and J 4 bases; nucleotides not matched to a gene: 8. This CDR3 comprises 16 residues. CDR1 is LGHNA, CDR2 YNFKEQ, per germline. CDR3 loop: CASSQDPSGGLYGYTF. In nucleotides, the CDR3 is TGTGCCAGCAGCCAAGACCCGTCAGGGGGACTCTATGGCTACACCTTC.

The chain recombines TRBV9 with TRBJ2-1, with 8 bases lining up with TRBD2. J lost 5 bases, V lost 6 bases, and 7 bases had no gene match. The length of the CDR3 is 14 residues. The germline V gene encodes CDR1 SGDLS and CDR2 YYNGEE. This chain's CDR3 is CASKTGTRDNEQFF. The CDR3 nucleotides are TGTGCCAGCAAAACCGGGACTAGGGACAATGAGCAGTTCTTC.

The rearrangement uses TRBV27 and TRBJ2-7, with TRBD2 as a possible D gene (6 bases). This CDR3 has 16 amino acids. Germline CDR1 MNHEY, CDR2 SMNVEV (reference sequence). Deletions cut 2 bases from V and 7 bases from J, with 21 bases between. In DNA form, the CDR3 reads TGTGCCAGCAGTTTACGGCAGCTAGGGACTTCGGGGGAGCAGTACTTC. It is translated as CASSLRQLGTSGEQYF.

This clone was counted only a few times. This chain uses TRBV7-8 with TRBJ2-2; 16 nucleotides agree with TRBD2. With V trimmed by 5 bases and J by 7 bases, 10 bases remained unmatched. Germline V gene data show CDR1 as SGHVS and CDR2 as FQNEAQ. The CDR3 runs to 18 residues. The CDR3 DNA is TGTGCCAGCAGCAAAACGGGACTAGCGGGAGGGCCCAACGGGGAGCTGTTTTTT. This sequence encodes CASSKTGLAGGPNGELFF.

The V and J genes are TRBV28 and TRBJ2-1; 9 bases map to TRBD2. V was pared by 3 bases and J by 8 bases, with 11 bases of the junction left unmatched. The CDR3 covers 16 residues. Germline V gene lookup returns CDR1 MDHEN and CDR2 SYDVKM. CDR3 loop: CASSFGAGGSRYEQFF. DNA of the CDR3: TGTGCCAGCAGTTTTGGAGCGGGGGGATCTAGGTATGAGCAGTTCTTC.

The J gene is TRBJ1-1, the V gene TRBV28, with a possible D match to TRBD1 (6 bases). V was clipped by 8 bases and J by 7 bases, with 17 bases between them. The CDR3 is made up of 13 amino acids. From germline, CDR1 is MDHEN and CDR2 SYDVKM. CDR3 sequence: CASARRGAIEAFF. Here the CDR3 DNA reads TGTGCCAGCGCTAGGCGGGGGGCCATTGAAGCTTTCTTT. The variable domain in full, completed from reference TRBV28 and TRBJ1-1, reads DVKVTQSSRYLVKRTGEKVFLECVQDMDHENMFWYRQDPGLGLRLIYFSYDVKMKEKGDIPEGYSVSREKKERFSLILESASTNQTSMYLCASARRGAIEAFFGQGTRLTVV.

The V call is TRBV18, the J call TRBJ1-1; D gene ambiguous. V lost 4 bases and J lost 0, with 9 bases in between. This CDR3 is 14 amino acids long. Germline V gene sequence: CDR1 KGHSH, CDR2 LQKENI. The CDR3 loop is CASSQSTVNTEAFF. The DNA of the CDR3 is TGTGCCAGCTCACAATCCACGGTGAACACTGAAGCTTTCTTT.

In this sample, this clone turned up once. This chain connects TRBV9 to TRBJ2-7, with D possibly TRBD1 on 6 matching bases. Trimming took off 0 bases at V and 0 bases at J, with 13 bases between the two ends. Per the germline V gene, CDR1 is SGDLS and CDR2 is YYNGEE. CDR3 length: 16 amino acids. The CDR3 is CASSVGGDTSSYEQYF. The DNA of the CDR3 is TGTGCCAGCAGCGTAGGTGGGGACACCTCCTCCTACGAGCAGTACTTC.

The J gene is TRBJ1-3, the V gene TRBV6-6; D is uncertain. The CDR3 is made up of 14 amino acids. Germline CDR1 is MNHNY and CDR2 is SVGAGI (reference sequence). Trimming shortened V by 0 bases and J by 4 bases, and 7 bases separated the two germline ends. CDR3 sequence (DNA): TGTGCCAGCAGTTACTCCGACCCCGGAAACACCATATATTTT. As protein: CASSYSDPGNTIYF.

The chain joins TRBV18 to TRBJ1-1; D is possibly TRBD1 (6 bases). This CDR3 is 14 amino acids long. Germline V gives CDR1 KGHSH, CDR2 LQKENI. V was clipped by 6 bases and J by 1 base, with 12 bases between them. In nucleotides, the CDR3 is TGTGCCAGCTCCACTACGGGGGCGAACACTGAAGCTTTCTTT. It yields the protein CASSTTGANTEAFF.

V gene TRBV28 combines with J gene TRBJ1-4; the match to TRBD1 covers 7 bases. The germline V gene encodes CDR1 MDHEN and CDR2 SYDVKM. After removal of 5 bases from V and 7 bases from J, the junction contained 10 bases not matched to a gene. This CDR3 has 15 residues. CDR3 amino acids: CASSPQTGNGEKLFF. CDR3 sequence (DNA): TGTGCCAGCAGTCCACAGACAGGGAACGGTGAAAAACTGTTTTTT.

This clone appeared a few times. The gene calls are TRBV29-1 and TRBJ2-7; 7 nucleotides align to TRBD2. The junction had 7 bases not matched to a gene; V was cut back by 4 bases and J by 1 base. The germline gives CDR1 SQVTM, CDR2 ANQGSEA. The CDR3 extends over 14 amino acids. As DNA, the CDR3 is TGCAGCGTTGGTCTAGCGGTATCATCCTACGAGCAGTACTTC. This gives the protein CSVGLAVSSYEQYF.

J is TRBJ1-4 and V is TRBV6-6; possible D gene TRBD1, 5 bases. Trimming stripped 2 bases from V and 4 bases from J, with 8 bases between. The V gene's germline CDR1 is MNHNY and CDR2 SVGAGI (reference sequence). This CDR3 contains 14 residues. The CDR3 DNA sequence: TGTGCCAGCAGTTACCTGGGGCTTAATGAAAAACTGTTTTTT. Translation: CASSYLGLNEKLFF.

Here the CDR3 DNA reads TGTGCCAGCGGCGGGGGGGTTTTTTCAGATACGCAGTATTTT. Its protein is CASGGGVFSDTQYF. The gene calls are TRBV28 and TRBJ2-3; 9 nucleotides align to TRBD2. The CDR3 runs 14 residues. J gave up 4 bases and V 8 bases, and 7 bases lay outside the gene matches. CDR1 is MDHEN, CDR2 SYDVKM, per germline.

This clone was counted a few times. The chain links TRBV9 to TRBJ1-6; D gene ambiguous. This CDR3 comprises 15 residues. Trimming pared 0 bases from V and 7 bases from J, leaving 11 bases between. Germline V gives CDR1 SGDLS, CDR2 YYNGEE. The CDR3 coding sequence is TGTGCCAGCAGCGTAGAGGCGAGGGAAAATTCACCCCTCCACTTT. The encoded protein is CASSVEARENSPLHF.

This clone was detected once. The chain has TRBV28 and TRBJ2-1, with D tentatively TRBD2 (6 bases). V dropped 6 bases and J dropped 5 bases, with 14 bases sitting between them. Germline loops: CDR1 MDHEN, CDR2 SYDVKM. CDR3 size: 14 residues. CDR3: CASREGPRNNEQFF. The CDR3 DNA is TGTGCCAGCAGGGAGGGTCCGAGAAACAATGAGCAGTTCTTC. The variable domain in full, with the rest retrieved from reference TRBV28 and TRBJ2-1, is DVKVTQSSRYLVKRTGEKVFLECVQDMDHENMFWYRQDPGLGLRLIYFSYDVKMKEKGDIPEGYSVSREKKERFSLILESASTNQTSMYLCASREGPRNNEQFFGPGTRLTVL.

CDR3 DNA sequence: TGTGCCAGCAGCCTGGATTTAGGAGGCAATCAGCCCCAGCATTTT. Its translation is CASSLDLGGNQPQHF. The chain uses TRBV5-5 and TRBJ1-5; no clear D. This CDR3 spans 15 amino acids. The germline CDR1 and CDR2 sequences are SGHKS and YYEKEE (reference sequence). With 4 bases removed from V and 2 bases from J, the gap between germline ends came to 13 bases.

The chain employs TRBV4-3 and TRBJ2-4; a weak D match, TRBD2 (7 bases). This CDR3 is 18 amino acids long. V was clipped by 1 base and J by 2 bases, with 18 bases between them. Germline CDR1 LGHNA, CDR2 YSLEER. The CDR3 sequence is CASSQALPGGGSKNIQYF. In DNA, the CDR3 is TGCGCCAGCAGCCAAGCCCTACCGGGGGGCGGGTCCAAAAACATTCAGTACTTC.

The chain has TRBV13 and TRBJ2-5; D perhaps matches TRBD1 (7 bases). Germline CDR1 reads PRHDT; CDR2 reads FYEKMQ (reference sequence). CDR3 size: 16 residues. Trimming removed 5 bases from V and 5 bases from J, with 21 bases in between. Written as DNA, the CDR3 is TGTGCCAGCAGCCCAGGGGGACTGGGGGGACGGGAGACCCAGTACTTC. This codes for CASSPGGLGGRETQYF.

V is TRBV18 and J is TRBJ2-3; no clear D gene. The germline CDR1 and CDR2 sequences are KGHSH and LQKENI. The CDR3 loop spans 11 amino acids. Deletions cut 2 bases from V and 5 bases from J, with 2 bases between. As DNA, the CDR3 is TGTGCCAGCTCACCAAAAGATACGCAGTATTTT. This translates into CASSPKDTQYF.

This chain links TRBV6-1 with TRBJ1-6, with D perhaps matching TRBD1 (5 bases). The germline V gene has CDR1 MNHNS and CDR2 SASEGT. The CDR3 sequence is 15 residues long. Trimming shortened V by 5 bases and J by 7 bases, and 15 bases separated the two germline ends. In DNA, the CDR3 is TGTGCCAGCAGTCGGGAAGGGGCCGCGAATTCACCCCTCCACTTT. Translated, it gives CASSREGAANSPLHF.

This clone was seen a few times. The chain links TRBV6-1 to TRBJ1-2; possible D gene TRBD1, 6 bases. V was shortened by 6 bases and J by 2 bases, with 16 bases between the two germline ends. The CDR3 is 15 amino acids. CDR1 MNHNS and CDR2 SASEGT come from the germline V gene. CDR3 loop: CASRAQGQENYGYTF. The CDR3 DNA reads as TGTGCCAGCAGGGCGCAGGGGCAGGAAAACTATGGCTACACCTTC.

This CDR3 reads CASRVPGANVLTF. As DNA, the CDR3 is TGTGCCAGCAGGGTCCCTGGGGCCAACGTCCTGACTTTC. This chain uses TRBV6-5 with TRBJ2-6; unclear D gene. Germline loops: CDR1 MNHEY, CDR2 SVGAGI. V gave up 6 bases and J gave up 2 bases, with 5 bases separating them. This CDR3 spans 13 amino acids.

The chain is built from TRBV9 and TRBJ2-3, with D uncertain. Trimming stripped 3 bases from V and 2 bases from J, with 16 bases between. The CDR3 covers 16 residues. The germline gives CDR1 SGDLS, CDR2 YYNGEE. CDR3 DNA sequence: TGTGCCAGCAGCGAGTCTTCGAGGTCTTCCACAGATACGCAGTATTTT. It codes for CASSESSRSSTDTQYF. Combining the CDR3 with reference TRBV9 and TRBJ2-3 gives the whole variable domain DSGVTQTPKHLITATGQRVTLRCSPRSGDLSVYWYQQSLDQGLQFLIQYYNGEERAKGNILERFSAQQFPDLHSELNLSSLELGDSALYFCASSESSRSSTDTQYFGPGTRLTVL.

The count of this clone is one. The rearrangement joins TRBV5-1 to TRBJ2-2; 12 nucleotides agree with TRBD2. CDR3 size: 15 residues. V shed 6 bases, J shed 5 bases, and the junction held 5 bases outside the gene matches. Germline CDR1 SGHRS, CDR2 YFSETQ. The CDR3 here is CASTWTSGTTGELFF. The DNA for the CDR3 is TGCGCCAGCACCTGGACTAGCGGGACTACCGGGGAGCTGTTTTTT.